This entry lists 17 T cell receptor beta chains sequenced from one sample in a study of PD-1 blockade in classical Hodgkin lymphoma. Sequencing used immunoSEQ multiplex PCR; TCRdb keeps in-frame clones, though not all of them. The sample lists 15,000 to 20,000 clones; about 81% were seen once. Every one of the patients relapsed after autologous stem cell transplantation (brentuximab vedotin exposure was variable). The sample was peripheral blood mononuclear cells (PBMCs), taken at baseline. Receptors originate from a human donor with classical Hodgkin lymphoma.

CDR3 sequence: CSVAPGLGGSETQYF. The CDR3 coding sequence is TGCAGCGTTGCCCCCGGACTAGGGGGTTCGGAGACCCAGTACTTC. The chain has TRBV29-1 and TRBJ2-5; TRBD2 might be the D (7 bases). Germline V gives CDR1 SQVTM, CDR2 ANQGSEA. V was clipped by 4 bases and J by 5 bases, with 20 bases between them. This CDR3 contains 15 residues.

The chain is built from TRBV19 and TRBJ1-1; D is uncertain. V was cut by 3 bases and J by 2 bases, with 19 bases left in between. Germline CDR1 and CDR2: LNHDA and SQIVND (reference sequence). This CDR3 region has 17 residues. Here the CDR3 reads CASSIDSEASINTEAFF. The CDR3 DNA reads TGTGCCAGTAGTATCGATTCGGAGGCGTCGATCAACACTGAAGCTTTCTTT.

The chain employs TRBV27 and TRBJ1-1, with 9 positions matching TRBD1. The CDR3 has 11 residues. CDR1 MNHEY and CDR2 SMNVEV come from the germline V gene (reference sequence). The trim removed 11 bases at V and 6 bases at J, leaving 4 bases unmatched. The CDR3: CAAGQGPEAFF. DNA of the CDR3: TGTGCCGCTGGACAGGGGCCTGAAGCTTTCTTT.

CDR3 amino acids: CASSSQTGHNEQFF. In DNA, the CDR3 is TGTGCCAGCAGCTCCCAGACTGGTCACAATGAGCAGTTCTTC. The chain recombines TRBV7-2 with TRBJ2-1, with D hard to call. This CDR3 spans 14 amino acids. The germline gives CDR1 SGHTA, CDR2 FQGNSA. V was pared by 4 bases and J by 5 bases, with 12 bases between.

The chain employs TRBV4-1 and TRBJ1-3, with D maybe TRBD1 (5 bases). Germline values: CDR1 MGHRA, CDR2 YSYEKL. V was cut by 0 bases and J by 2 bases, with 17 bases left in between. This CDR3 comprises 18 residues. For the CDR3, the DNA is TGCGCCAGCAGCCAAGAACGTCCGGGACCTGAGGCTGGAAACACCATATATTTT. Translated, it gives CASSQERPGPEAGNTIYF.

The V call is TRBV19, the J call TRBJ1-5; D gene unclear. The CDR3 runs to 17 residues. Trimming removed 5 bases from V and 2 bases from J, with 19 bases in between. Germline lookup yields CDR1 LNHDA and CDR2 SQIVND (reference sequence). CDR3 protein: CASSVRALDVGNQPQHF. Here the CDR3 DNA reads TGTGCCAGTAGTGTCCGGGCCCTGGACGTCGGCAATCAGCCCCAGCATTTT.

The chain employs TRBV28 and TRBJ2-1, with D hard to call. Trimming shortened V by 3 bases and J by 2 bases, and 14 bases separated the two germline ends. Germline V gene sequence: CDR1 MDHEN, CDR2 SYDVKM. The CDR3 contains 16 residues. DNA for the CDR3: TGTGCCAGCAGTTTCATGGGAAGGGTCGCCTACAATGAGCAGTTCTTC. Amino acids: CASSFMGRVAYNEQFF.

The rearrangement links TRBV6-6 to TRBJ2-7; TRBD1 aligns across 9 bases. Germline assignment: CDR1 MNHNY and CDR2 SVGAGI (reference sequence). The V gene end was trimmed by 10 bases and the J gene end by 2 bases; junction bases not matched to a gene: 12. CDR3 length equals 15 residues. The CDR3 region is CATRGEDRGPYEQYF. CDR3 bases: TGTGCCACCCGGGGGGAGGACAGGGGCCCCTACGAGCAGTACTTC.

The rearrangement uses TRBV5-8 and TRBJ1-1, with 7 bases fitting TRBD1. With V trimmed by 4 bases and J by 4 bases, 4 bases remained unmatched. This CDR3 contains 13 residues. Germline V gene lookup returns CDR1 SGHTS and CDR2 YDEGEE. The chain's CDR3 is CASSIRQGTEAFF. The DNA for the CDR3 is TGTGCCAGCAGCATCAGACAGGGCACTGAAGCTTTCTTT.

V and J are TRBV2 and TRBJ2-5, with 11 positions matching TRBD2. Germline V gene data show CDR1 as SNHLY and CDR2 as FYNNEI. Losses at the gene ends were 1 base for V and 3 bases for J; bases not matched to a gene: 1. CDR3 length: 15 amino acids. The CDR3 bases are TGTGCCAGCAGTGAAGTGGGACTAGCGGAAGAGACCCAGTACTTC. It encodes CASSEVGLAEETQYF.

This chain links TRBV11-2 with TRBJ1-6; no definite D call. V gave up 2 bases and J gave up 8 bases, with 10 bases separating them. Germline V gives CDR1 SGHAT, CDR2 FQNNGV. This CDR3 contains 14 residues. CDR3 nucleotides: TGTGCCAGCAGCTTAAACGCCTGGGATTCACCCCTCCACTTT. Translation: CASSLNAWDSPLHF.

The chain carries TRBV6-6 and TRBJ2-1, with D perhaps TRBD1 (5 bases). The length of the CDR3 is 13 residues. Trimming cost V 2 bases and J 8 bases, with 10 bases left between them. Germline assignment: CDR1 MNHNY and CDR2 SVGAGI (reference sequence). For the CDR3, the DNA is TGTGCCAGCAGTTACCCTGACAGTGATGAGCAGTTCTTC. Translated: CASSYPDSDEQFF.

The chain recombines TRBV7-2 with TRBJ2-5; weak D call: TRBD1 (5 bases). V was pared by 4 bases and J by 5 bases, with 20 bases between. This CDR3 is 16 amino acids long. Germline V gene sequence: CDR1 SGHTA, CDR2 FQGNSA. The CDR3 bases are TGTGCCAGCAGCTCCGACTTTCCGCAGGGTGGGGAGACCCAGTACTTC. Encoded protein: CASSSDFPQGGETQYF.

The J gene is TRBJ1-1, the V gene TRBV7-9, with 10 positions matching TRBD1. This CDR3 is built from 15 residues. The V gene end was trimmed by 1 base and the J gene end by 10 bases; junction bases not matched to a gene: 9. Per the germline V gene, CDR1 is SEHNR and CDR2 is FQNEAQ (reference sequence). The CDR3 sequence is CASSLEDRGQEVAFF. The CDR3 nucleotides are TGTGCCAGCAGCTTAGAAGACAGGGGGCAAGAGGTAGCTTTCTTT. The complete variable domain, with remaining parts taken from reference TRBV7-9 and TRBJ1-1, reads DTGVSQNPRHKITKRGQNVTFRCDPISEHNRLYWYRQTLGQGPEFLTYFQNEAQLEKSRLLSDRFSAERPKGSFSTLEIQRTEQGDSAMYLCASSLEDRGQEVAFFGQGTRLTVV.

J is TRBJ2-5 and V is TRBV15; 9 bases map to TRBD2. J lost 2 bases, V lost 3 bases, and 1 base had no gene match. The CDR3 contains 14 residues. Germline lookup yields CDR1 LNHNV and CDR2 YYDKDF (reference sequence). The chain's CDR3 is CATSRGLAQETQYF. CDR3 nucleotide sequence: TGTGCCACCAGCAGGGGACTAGCTCAAGAGACCCAGTACTTC.

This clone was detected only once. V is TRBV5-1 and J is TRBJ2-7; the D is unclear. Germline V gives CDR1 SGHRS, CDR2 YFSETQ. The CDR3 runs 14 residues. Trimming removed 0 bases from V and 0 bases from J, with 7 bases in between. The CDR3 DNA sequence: TGCGCCAGCAGCTTGGAGAGCCACTCCTACGAGCAGTACTTC. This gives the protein CASSLESHSYEQYF. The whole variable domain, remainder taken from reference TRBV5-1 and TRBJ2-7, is KAGVTQTPRYLIKTRGQQVTLSCSPISGHRSVSWYQQTPGQGLQFLFEYFSETQRNKGNFPGRFSGRQFSNSRSEMNVSTLELGDSALYLCASSLESHSYEQYFGPGTRLTVT.

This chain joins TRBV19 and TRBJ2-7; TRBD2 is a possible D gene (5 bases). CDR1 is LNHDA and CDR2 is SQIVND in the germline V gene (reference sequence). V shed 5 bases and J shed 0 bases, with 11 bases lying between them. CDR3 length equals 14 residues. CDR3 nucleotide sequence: TGTGCCAGTAGTGGACCTAGCCGCTCCTACGAGCAGTACTTC. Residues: CASSGPSRSYEQYF.